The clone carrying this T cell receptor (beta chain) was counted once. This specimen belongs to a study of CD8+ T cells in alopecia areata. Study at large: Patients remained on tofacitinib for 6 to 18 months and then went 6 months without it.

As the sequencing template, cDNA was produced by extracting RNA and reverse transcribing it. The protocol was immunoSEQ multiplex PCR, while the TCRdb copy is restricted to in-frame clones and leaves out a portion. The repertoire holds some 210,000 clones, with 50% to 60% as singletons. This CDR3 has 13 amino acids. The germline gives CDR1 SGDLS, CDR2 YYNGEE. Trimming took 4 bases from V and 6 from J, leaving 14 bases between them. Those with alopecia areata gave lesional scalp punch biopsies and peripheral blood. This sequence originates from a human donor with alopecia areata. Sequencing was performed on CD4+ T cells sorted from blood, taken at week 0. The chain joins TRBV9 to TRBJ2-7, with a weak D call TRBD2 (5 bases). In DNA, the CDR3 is TGTGCCAGCAGCATCCGGACTTCTACCGAGCAGTACTTC. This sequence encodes CASSIRTSTEQYF. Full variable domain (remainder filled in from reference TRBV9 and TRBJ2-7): DSGVTQTPKHLITATGQRVTLRCSPRSGDLSVYWYQQSLDQGLQFLIQYYNGEERAKGNILERFSAQQFPDLHSELNLSSLELGDSALYFCASSIRTSTEQYFGPGTRLTVT.